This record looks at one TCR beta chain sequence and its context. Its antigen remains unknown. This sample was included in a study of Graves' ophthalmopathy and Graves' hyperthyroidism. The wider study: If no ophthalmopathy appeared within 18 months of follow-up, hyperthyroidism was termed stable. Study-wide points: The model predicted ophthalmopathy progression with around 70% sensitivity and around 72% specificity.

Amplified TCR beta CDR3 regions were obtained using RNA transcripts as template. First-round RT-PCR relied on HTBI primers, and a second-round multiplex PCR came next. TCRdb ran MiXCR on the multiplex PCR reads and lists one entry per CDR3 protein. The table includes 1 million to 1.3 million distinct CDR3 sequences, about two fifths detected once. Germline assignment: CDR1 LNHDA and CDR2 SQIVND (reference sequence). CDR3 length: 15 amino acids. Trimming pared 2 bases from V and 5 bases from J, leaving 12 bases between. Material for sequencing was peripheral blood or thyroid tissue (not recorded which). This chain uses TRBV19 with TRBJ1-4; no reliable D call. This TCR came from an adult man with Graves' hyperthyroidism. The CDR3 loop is CASSIFGELNEKLFF. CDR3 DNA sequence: TGTGCCAGTAGTATATTCGGGGAATTGAATGAAAAACTGTTTTTT.